The 27 T cell receptor beta chains listed next were all sequenced from one sample in a study of blood T cells in healthy people across ages. A second roughly 6 to 11 cycle PCR used barcoded and J-beta primers. From the 5' RACE reads, TCRdb called clonotypes with MiXCR, one entry per CDR3 protein. The table includes about 930,000 distinct CDR3 sequences, almost 30% detected once. This sample was shared with a second study, whose subject was T cells of mothers and their children.

Source material: blood. Source of these receptors: a woman in her thirties or forties in good health.

In its sample, this clonotype was seen many times. The rearrangement joins TRBV20-1 to TRBJ2-3, with 11 nucleotides matching TRBD2. The ends lost 2 bases at V and 2 bases at J; junction bases unmatched: 3. The germline V gene has CDR1 DFQATT and CDR2 SNEGSKA (reference sequence). This CDR3 comprises 15 residues. CDR3 in DNA: TGCAGTGCTAGATCACTAGCGGGGGTCACAGATACGCAGTATTTT. The encoded protein is CSARSLAGVTDTQYF.

V usage is TRBV7-8 and J usage is TRBJ2-7, with TRBD1 matching over 9 bases. The germline gives CDR1 SGHVS, CDR2 FQNEAQ. The junction had 9 bases not matched to a gene; V was cut back by 5 bases and J by 4 bases. This CDR3 region has 15 residues. The DNA of the CDR3 is TGTGCCAGCAGCCCCCTGGGGACAGGGACGTACGAGCAGTACTTC. This encodes CASSPLGTGTYEQYF.

V is TRBV5-1 and J is TRBJ2-7, with D possibly being TRBD1 (5 bases). The CDR3 extends over 14 amino acids. V was pared by 0 bases and J by 5 bases, with 12 bases between. Germline assignment: CDR1 SGHRS and CDR2 YFSETQ. The CDR3: CASSLAATEDEQYF. CDR3 nucleotide sequence: TGCGCCAGCAGCTTGGCCGCGACAGAGGACGAGCAGTACTTC. The full variable domain, in which reference TRBV5-1 and TRBJ2-7 provide the parts outside the CDR3, is KAGVTQTPRYLIKTRGQQVTLSCSPISGHRSVSWYQQTPGQGLQFLFEYFSETQRNKGNFPGRFSGRQFSNSRSEMNVSTLELGDSALYLCASSLAATEDEQYFGPGTRLTVT.

For this clonotype: One junction end does not reproduce the germline sequence, and a read error may be involved. The chain links TRBV24-1 to TRBJ2-3; no definite D call. CDR1 KGHDR and CDR2 SFDVKD come from the germline V gene. The CDR3 loop spans 11 amino acids. CDR3: CATSDSDAQYF. DNA of the CDR3: TGTGCCACCAGTGATTCAGATGCGCAGTATTTT.

V gene TRBV28 combines with J gene TRBJ1-1; D perhaps matches TRBD1 (6 bases). Trimming removed 7 bases at V and 0 bases at J, with 12 bases between. This CDR3 contains 14 residues. From germline, CDR1 is MDHEN and CDR2 SYDVKM. CDR3 DNA: TGTGCCAGCAACCCGGGGACACTGAACACTGAAGCTTTCTTT. It yields the protein CASNPGTLNTEAFF.

This clonotype has just a few counts. The chain combines TRBV7-2 with TRBJ1-6; D possibly corresponds to TRBD1 (6 bases). The CDR3 length is 16 residues. From germline, CDR1 is SGHTA and CDR2 FQGNSA. Trimming removed 7 bases at V and 7 bases at J, with 20 bases between. The CDR3 DNA reads as TGTGCCAGCACCGAGGTTTACAGGGTAGGGAATTCACCCCTCCACTTT. Translated: CASTEVYRVGNSPLHF.

This clonotype has a count of ten or more. This rearrangement joins TRBV7-6 to TRBJ2-7; D remains unclear. Germline V lookup: CDR1 SGHVS, CDR2 FNYEAQ. The CDR3 is made up of 12 amino acids. The V gene lost 5 bases and the J gene lost 6 bases, with 11 bases spanning the gap. The DNA of the CDR3 is TGTGCCAGCAGCCCGGACGGATCCGAGCAGTACTTC. This sequence encodes CASSPDGSEQYF.

This chain uses TRBV3-1 with TRBJ1-1; a weak D match, TRBD1 (5 bases). The CDR3 sequence is 17 residues long. Trimming stripped 1 base from V and 2 bases from J, with 17 bases between. From germline, CDR1 is LGHDT and CDR2 YNNKEL (reference sequence). As DNA, the CDR3 is TGTGCCAGCAGCCAAGCTTTACGAGGGGCGAGCAACACTGAAGCTTTCTTT. This gives the protein CASSQALRGASNTEAFF.

There are many counts of this clonotype. The chain couples TRBV20-1 to TRBJ2-1, with no clear D. The CDR3 is 13 residues long. CDR1 and CDR2 from the germline V gene are DFQATT and SNEGSKA (reference sequence). With 5 bases removed from V and 6 bases from J, the gap between germline ends came to 14 bases. The CDR3 DNA sequence: TGCAGTGCTCTCTACGACCCGGGCAATGAGCAGTTCTTC. As protein: CSALYDPGNEQFF.

On this clonotype itself: The junction and the germline gene differ at one end; a read error may be behind it. The chain links TRBV27 to TRBJ2-7; weak D call: TRBD1 (6 bases). The CDR3 has 13 residues. Germline V gene sequence: CDR1 MNHEY, CDR2 SMNVEV (reference sequence). In DNA form, the CDR3 reads TGTGCCAGCAGCCCGACAGGTTACTACGAGCGGTACTTC. Encoded protein: CASSPTGYYERYF.

V usage is TRBV6-5 and J usage is TRBJ2-3; D call uncertain. Germline V gives CDR1 MNHEY, CDR2 SVGAGI. The V end was cut by 5 bases, the J end by 5 bases, with 11 bases between. The CDR3 consists of 13 residues. CDR3 sequence (DNA): TGTGCCAGCAGTGGGCGAGTGGTAGATACGCAGTATTTT. Its protein is CASSGRVVDTQYF.

Regarding this clonotype: Given a much more abundant clone one base away, this may be a read error. The CDR3 region is CAIGPKGGEETQFF. CDR3 bases: TGTGCCATCGGCCCTAAGGGCGGGGAAGAGACCCAGTTCTTC. This chain links TRBV10-3 with TRBJ2-1, with D possibly matching TRBD2 (6 bases). Trimming cost V 8 bases and J 13 bases, with 24 bases left between them. Germline lookup yields CDR1 ENHRY and CDR2 SYGVKD. The CDR3 is made up of 14 amino acids.

This clonotype was seen repeatedly, ten times or more. The V and J genes are TRBV6-5 and TRBJ2-7, with D uncertain. Germline CDR1 MNHEY, CDR2 SVGAGI. Trimming stripped 0 bases from V and 0 bases from J, with 12 bases between. The CDR3 runs to 16 residues. CDR3 sequence (DNA): TGTGCCAGCAGTTACTCGATTACGGAGAGCTCCTACGAGCAGTACTTC. Translated: CASSYSITESSYEQYF.

This chain uses TRBV5-1 with TRBJ2-5; the D call may be TRBD1 or TRBD2 (5 bases each). V was clipped by 0 bases and J by 2 bases, with 14 bases between them. This CDR3 region has 16 residues. Germline CDR1 and CDR2: SGHRS and YFSETQ. The CDR3 protein is CASSLAPTGLQETQYF. The CDR3 DNA reads TGCGCCAGCAGCTTGGCCCCAACGGGGCTGCAAGAGACCCAGTACTTC. The full variable domain, its missing parts supplied by reference TRBV5-1 and TRBJ2-5, is KAGVTQTPRYLIKTRGQQVTLSCSPISGHRSVSWYQQTPGQGLQFLFEYFSETQRNKGNFPGRFSGRQFSNSRSEMNVSTLELGDSALYLCASSLAPTGLQETQYFGPGTRLLVL.

This clonotype was seen repeatedly, ten times or more. This chain joins TRBV29-1 and TRBJ2-3; TRBD1 is a possible D gene (7 bases). In germline, CDR1 is SQVTM, CDR2 ANQGSEA. CDR3 size: 14 residues. Trimming shortened V by 8 bases and J by 4 bases, and 19 bases separated the two germline ends. DNA of the CDR3: TGCAGCTACCGACAGGGACTGGAAGCAGATACGCAGTATTTT. Translating gives CSYRQGLEADTQYF.

This clonotype was seen at least ten times. The gene calls are TRBV15 and TRBJ2-3; 7 nucleotides align to TRBD1. This CDR3 contains 16 residues. The germline V gene has CDR1 LNHNV and CDR2 YYDKDF (reference sequence). The J segment lost 3 bases and the V segment lost 0 bases, leaving 6 bases of the junction unmatched. CDR3: CATSREPDRMTDTQYF. The CDR3 nucleotides read TGTGCCACCAGCAGAGAACCGGACAGGATGACAGATACGCAGTATTTT. The variable domain in full, completed from reference TRBV15 and TRBJ2-3, reads DAMVIQNPRYQVTQFGKPVTLSCSQTLNHNVMYWYQQKSSQAPKLLFHYYDKDFNNEADTPDNFQSRRPNTSFCFLDIRSPGLGDTAMYLCATSREPDRMTDTQYFGPGTRLTVL.

With regard to this clonotype: At one end the junction does not follow the germline gene, possibly because of a read error. This rearrangement joins TRBV7-9 to TRBJ2-7, with TRBD2 identical over 12 bases. The CDR3 extends over 16 amino acids. Per germline, CDR1 SEHNR and CDR2 FQNEAQ (reference sequence). As DNA, the CDR3 is TGCGCCAGCAGCCAACGGCTAGCGGGGGGGCAGTACGAGCAGTACTTC. This gives the protein CASSQRLAGGQYEQYF.

The CDR3 region is CASSSFSRDNSGYTF. CDR3 bases: TGTGCCAGCAGCAGCTTCTCCCGGGACAATTCTGGTTACACCTTC. The V and J genes are TRBV3-1 and TRBJ1-2, with a weak D call TRBD1 (6 bases). V shed 5 bases and J shed 11 bases, with 24 bases lying between them. The CDR3 has 15 residues. In germline, CDR1 is LGHDT, CDR2 YNNKEL (reference sequence).

A remark on this clonotype: A much larger clonotype is one base distant, so this may be a read error. The rearrangement links TRBV28 to TRBJ1-2; no clear D gene. CDR3 size: 15 residues. Germline V lookup: CDR1 MDHEN, CDR2 SYDVKM. CDR3: CANSLGYPLGYGYTF. The CDR3 coding sequence is TGTGCCAACAGTTTAGGGTATCCCCTGGGCTATGGCTACACCTTC.

This clonotype turned up a few times. The gene calls are TRBV5-8 and TRBJ2-5; D is uncertain. The J call may be faulty, since TRBJ2-7 better matches the DNA end. The germline CDR1 and CDR2 sequences are SGHTS and YDEGEE. CDR3 size: 11 residues. CDR3 region: CASSMGNEQYF. As DNA, the CDR3 is TGTGCCAGCAGTATGGGTAACGAGCAGTACTTC.

CDR3 in amino acids: CASSRGQAQSPQHF. CDR3 sequence (DNA): TGTGCCAGCAGCCGCGGACAGGCCCAATCGCCCCAGCATTTT. The V and J genes are TRBV27 and TRBJ1-5; 7 bases match TRBD1. Germline trimming cut 6 bases from V and 9 bases from J; bases unmatched to any gene: 11. Germline loops: CDR1 MNHEY, CDR2 SMNVEV (reference sequence). CDR3 length: 14 residues.

This clonotype has just a few counts. This sequence joins TRBV11-2 and TRBJ2-6; D may be TRBD1 (5 bases). There are 17 residues in the CDR3. Germline CDR1 is SGHAT and CDR2 is FQNNGV. Trimming pared 5 bases from V and 0 bases from J, leaving 14 bases between. The CDR3 DNA follows: TGTGCCAGCAGCCGCGACAGCGAAGTCTCTGGGGCCAACGTCCTGACTTTC. This sequence encodes CASSRDSEVSGANVLTF. Full variable domain (outside the CDR3, taken from reference TRBV11-2 and TRBJ2-6): EAGVAQSPRYKIIEKRQSVAFWCNPISGHATLYWYQQILGQGPKLLIQFQNNGVVDDSQLPKDRFSAERLKGVDSTLKIQPAKLEDSAVYLCASSRDSEVSGANVLTFGAGSRLTVL.

The rearrangement joins TRBV28 to TRBJ1-1; D is uncertain. V was trimmed by 7 bases and J by 3 bases, leaving 12 bases between them. The CDR3 length is 13 residues. Germline lookup yields CDR1 MDHEN and CDR2 SYDVKM. The CDR3 spells CASIGQLYTEAFF. In nucleotides, the CDR3 is TGTGCCAGCATAGGGCAGTTATACACTGAAGCTTTCTTT.

Comments on this clonotype: A much larger clone sits a single nucleotide away, making a read error possible. The chain couples TRBV20-1 to TRBJ2-3, with 8 bases identical to TRBD2. The CDR3 is made up of 17 amino acids. The germline CDR1 and CDR2 sequences are DFQATT and SNEGSKA (reference sequence). CDR3 residues: CSARVPFGTRFADTLYF. The DNA of the CDR3 is TGCAGTGCTAGAGTCCCCTTCGGGACTAGGTTTGCAGATACGCTGTATTTT.

The sample holds a few counts of this clonotype. The chain couples TRBV11-3 to TRBJ2-1, with 11 positions matching TRBD2. J gave up 10 bases and V 5 bases, and 16 bases lay outside the gene matches. Germline V gene sequence: CDR1 SGHNT, CDR2 YENEEA. There are 17 residues in the CDR3. The CDR3 loop reads CASSLRGGSGGVKEQFF. CDR3 in DNA: TGTGCCAGCAGCCTACGAGGGGGTAGCGGGGGGGTCAAAGAGCAGTTCTTC. The entire variable domain, with the rest obtained from reference TRBV11-3 and TRBJ2-1, is as follows: EAGVVQSPRYKIIEKKQPVAFWCNPISGHNTLYWYLQNLGQGPELLIRYENEEAVDDSQLPKDRFSAERLKGVDSTLKIQPAELGDSAVYLCASSLRGGSGGVKEQFFGPGTRLTVL.

This clonotype was counted a few times. The rearrangement links TRBV12-3 or TRBV12-4 to TRBJ1-2; TRBD1 aligns across 8 bases. Germline trimming cut 6 bases from V and 7 bases from J; bases unmatched to any gene: 22. This CDR3 region has 18 residues. CDR3 loop: CASRLTGRGTGFYGGYTF. CDR3 DNA sequence: TGTGCCAGCAGGCTGACCGGGCGGGGGACAGGTTTTTACGGTGGCTACACCTTC.

This clonotype was counted a few times. This chain connects TRBV7-2 to TRBJ1-1; D is unresolved. Germline CDR1 reads SGHTA; CDR2 reads FQGNSA. V lost 5 bases to trimming and J lost 5 bases, with 18 bases between them. The CDR3 consists of 15 residues. The chain's CDR3 is CASSPPMDIGTEAFF. Here the CDR3 DNA reads TGTGCCAGCAGCCCCCCCATGGATATAGGGACTGAAGCTTTCTTT.